The 30 T cell receptor beta chains below come from one sample, sequenced in a study of metastatic and nonmetastatic thyroid tumors. MiXCR reprocessed the PCR reads for TCRdb. The sample yields 12,000 or so clones, roughly 33% seen once. Thyroid surgery took place with no prior treatment in any patient. Sequenced: tumor tissue. Every receptor here comes from a female donor with papillary thyroid cancer or a benign thyroid nodule (not recorded which). Some clones in this sample may be carry-over from other donors' samples.

This clone was found a few times. The chain employs TRBV2 and TRBJ1-4; D call uncertain. V dropped 10 bases and J dropped 4 bases, with 13 bases sitting between them. Germline V gives CDR1 SNHLY, CDR2 FYNNEI. This CDR3 contains 13 residues. The CDR3 region has the DNA TGTGCCACCCAGAGGGATCATAATGAAAAACTGTTTTTT. Amino acids: CATQRDHNEKLFF.

This chain uses TRBV20-1 with TRBJ2-7; TRBD1 aligns across 9 bases. Per germline, CDR1 DFQATT and CDR2 SNEGSKA (reference sequence). Germline trimming cut 3 bases from V and 3 bases from J; bases unmatched to any gene: 6. This CDR3 spans 14 amino acids. The CDR3 DNA sequence: TGCAGTGCTAGGAAGGGACAGGGAGGCTACGAGCAGTACTTC. It codes for CSARKGQGGYEQYF.

This clone was observed a handful of times. J is TRBJ2-1 and V is TRBV20-1; no reliable D call. The ends were cut back, 6 bases at V and 0 bases at J, with 12 bases in the middle. Germline CDR1 and CDR2: DFQATT and SNEGSKA (reference sequence). This CDR3 is built from 14 residues. The CDR3 here is CSAPNPSSYNEQFF. The DNA for the CDR3 is TGCAGTGCCCCGAATCCTAGCTCCTACAATGAGCAGTTCTTC.

This clone qualifies as medium-sized. J is TRBJ1-1 and V is TRBV28; D is unresolved. V dropped 1 base and J dropped 1 base, with 13 bases sitting between them. This CDR3 contains 16 residues. Per the germline V gene, CDR1 is MDHEN and CDR2 is SYDVKM. CDR3 region: CASSLSAALGNTEAFF. The DNA for the CDR3 is TGTGCCAGCAGTTTATCAGCTGCTCTTGGGAACACTGAAGCTTTCTTT.

V is TRBV6-5 and J is TRBJ2-2; no clear D gene. The V end lost 2 bases, the J end lost 1 base, and 11 bases lay between the germline ends. Germline-derived CDR1 and CDR2 are MNHEY and SVGAGI. The CDR3 runs 16 residues. The CDR3 DNA is TGTGCCAGCAGTTACCAGGCCCCAGGGAACACCGGGGAGCTGTTTTTT. Translation: CASSYQAPGNTGELFF.

By sample share, this clone is medium-sized. The chain links TRBV20-1 to TRBJ2-7; D gene ambiguous. CDR3 size: 12 residues. Germline V gene lookup returns CDR1 DFQATT and CDR2 SNEGSKA (reference sequence). Trimming took off 1 base at V and 7 bases at J, with 11 bases between the two ends. The CDR3 region has the DNA TGCAGTGCTAGAGGGTGGCCCTCTGAGCAGTACTTC. Its translation: CSARGWPSEQYF.

This clone has more than one count but fewer than ten. J is TRBJ2-1 and V is TRBV28; D call uncertain. V lost 5 bases to trimming and J lost 6 bases, with 11 bases between them. Per the germline V gene, CDR1 is MDHEN and CDR2 is SYDVKM. The CDR3 is made up of 13 amino acids. As DNA, the CDR3 is TGTGCCAGCAGTATTACTTCGAGCAATGAGCAGTTCTTC. This gives the protein CASSITSSNEQFF.

Remarks on this clone: At one end, the junction sequence differs from germline, possibly due to a read error. The rearrangement uses TRBV29-1 and TRBJ2-1, with TRBD2 matching over 13 bases. Germline loops: CDR1 SQVTM, CDR2 ANQGSEA. The CDR3 is 13 amino acids. CDR3 sequence reads: CSVGLAGGHEQSF. CDR3 nucleotide sequence: TGCAGCGTTGGACTAGCGGGAGGTCATGAGCAGTCCTTC.

The chain uses TRBV7-2 and TRBJ1-5; unclear D gene. The CDR3 loop spans 15 amino acids. Germline-derived CDR1 and CDR2 are SGHTA and FQGNSA. Trimming pared 1 base from V and 7 bases from J, leaving 14 bases between. CDR3 sequence (DNA): TGTGCCAGCAGCTTAGGAGGGCTGCAAACCCAGCCCCAGCATTTT. Its translation is CASSLGGLQTQPQHF.

The chain couples TRBV13 to TRBJ2-1, with D uncertain. Germline CDR1 PRHDT, CDR2 FYEKMQ (reference sequence). The CDR3 runs 12 residues. V lost 6 bases and J lost 6, with 9 bases in between. The CDR3 loop reads CASSSSVNEQFF. CDR3 in DNA: TGTGCCAGCAGTTCCAGTGTCAATGAGCAGTTCTTC.

In its sample, this clone was seen many times. V is TRBV9 and J is TRBJ1-2, with D maybe TRBD1 (6 bases). CDR3 size: 14 residues. V was clipped by 2 bases and J by 4 bases, with 12 bases between them. Looked up from germline, CDR1 is SGDLS and CDR2 is YYNGEE. The CDR3 DNA sequence: TGTGCCAGCAGCGTCACCGACAGGCCCTATGGCTACACCTTC. Translating gives CASSVTDRPYGYTF.

This sequence joins TRBV20-1 and TRBJ2-7; D remains unclear. The V end lost 7 bases, the J end lost 0 bases, and 13 bases lay between the germline ends. Germline CDR1 and CDR2: DFQATT and SNEGSKA (reference sequence). This CDR3 spans 13 amino acids. CDR3 in amino acids: CSVPGRNSYEQYF. DNA of the CDR3: TGCAGTGTCCCTGGACGGAACTCCTACGAGCAGTACTTC.

This rearrangement joins TRBV20-1 to TRBJ1-2; no definite D call. CDR1 is DFQATT, CDR2 SNEGSKA, per germline (reference sequence). The CDR3 consists of 11 residues. Between the trimmed V and J ends, which lost 5 bases and 4 bases, there was a span of 8 bases. CDR3 nucleotides: TGCAGTGCTGGACCGGTCTATGGCTACACCTTC. This codes for CSAGPVYGYTF.

Only one count was recorded for this clone. The rearrangement joins TRBV9 to TRBJ2-1, with 8 bases fitting TRBD2. The CDR3 spans 16 residues. J was trimmed by 6 bases and V by 3 bases; bases with no gene match: 11. Per the germline V gene, CDR1 is SGDLS and CDR2 is YYNGEE. The CDR3 is CASSGLAGGGGNEQFF. The DNA of the CDR3 is TGTGCCAGCAGCGGGCTAGCGGGTGGGGGAGGCAATGAGCAGTTCTTC.

This sequence joins TRBV7-6 and TRBJ2-3; 10 positions match TRBD2. The CDR3 length is 17 residues. Trimming removed 5 bases from V and 5 bases from J; junction bases left unmatched: 13. The germline V gene encodes CDR1 SGHVS and CDR2 FNYEAQ. In DNA, the CDR3 is TGTGCCAGCAGCCGGGGGGCCACTAGCGGGACGAGAGATACGCAGTATTTT. It codes for CASSRGATSGTRDTQYF.

By share, this clone counts as medium-sized. The chain joins TRBV12-3 or TRBV12-4 to TRBJ2-7; the match to TRBD2 covers 10 bases. Trimming removed 1 base from V and 3 bases from J; junction bases left unmatched: 9. The CDR3 is 17 amino acids. CDR3 sequence reads: CASSLGGSGRIYYEQYF. CDR3 nucleotides: TGTGCCAGCAGTTTAGGGGGTAGCGGGAGGATCTACTACGAGCAGTACTTC.

The CDR3 DNA reads TGTGCCAGCAGTTCTTACAGCGGGAGCTCCTACGAGCAGTACTTC. Protein sequence: CASSSYSGSSYEQYF. The chain recombines TRBV28 with TRBJ2-7; 8 bases match TRBD2. V lost 4 bases to trimming and J lost 0 bases; unmatched junction nucleotides: 5. This CDR3 contains 15 residues. Germline V gene sequence: CDR1 MDHEN, CDR2 SYDVKM.

This clone appeared a few times. The chain has TRBV6-5 and TRBJ2-2, with no clear D. Germline CDR1 MNHEY, CDR2 SVGAGI. V lost 0 bases and J lost 2, with 7 bases in between. The CDR3 contains 15 residues. The CDR3 DNA reads as TGTGCCAGCAGTTACTCGATCAGAAACACCGGGGAGCTGTTTTTT. It specifies CASSYSIRNTGELFF.

The sample holds many counts of this clone. This sequence joins TRBV19 and TRBJ2-3; perhaps TRBD1 as D (7 bases). The CDR3 has 19 amino acids. V dropped 5 bases and J dropped 1 base, with 25 bases sitting between them. From germline, CDR1 is LNHDA and CDR2 SQIVND (reference sequence). The CDR3 coding sequence is TGTGCCAGTAGTCCCATGTCGGGTCAGGGGGGCCTCGGCACAGATACGCAGTATTTT. This sequence encodes CASSPMSGQGGLGTDTQYF.

Concerning this clone: One end of the junction fails to match germline, which may point to a read error. V gene TRBV6-5 combines with J gene TRBJ1-6; D call uncertain. Germline CDR1 and CDR2: MNHEY and SVGAGI. CDR3 length: 15 amino acids. CDR3 in amino acids: CASSYSPGHNSSLHF. DNA for the CDR3: TGTGCCAGCAGTTACTCTCCGGGCCATAATTCATCCCTCCACTTT.

This clone was observed a handful of times. Different DNA sequences within this sample yield the same CDR3. This chain joins TRBV7-8 and TRBJ1-2; D not resolved. CDR1 and CDR2 (germline): SGHVS, FQNEAQ. CDR3 length: 12 amino acids. V gave up 5 bases and J gave up 5 bases, with 9 bases separating them. CDR3 amino acids: CASSPRRYGYTF. In DNA, the CDR3 is TGTGCCAGCAGCCCTAGGAGGTATGGCTACACCTTC.

This sequence joins TRBV4-1 and TRBJ2-7, with a weak D call TRBD2 (5 bases). Trimming shortened V by 2 bases and J by 5 bases, and 16 bases separated the two germline ends. This CDR3 is built from 15 residues. Per germline, CDR1 MGHRA and CDR2 YSYEKL. CDR3 bases: TGCGCCAGCAGCCAACTGAGGGAACGGCCCCACGAGCAGTACTTC. As protein: CASSQLRERPHEQYF.

This clone occurred many times. The chain combines TRBV18 with TRBJ1-1; D gene ambiguous. This CDR3 spans 16 amino acids. Germline-derived CDR1 and CDR2 are KGHSH and LQKENI. Trimming pared 3 bases from V and 5 bases from J, leaving 19 bases between. The CDR3 DNA follows: TGTGCCAGCTCACCGTATAGGCCGGGGAAGAGGACTGAAGCTTTCTTT. It is translated as CASSPYRPGKRTEAFF.

J is TRBJ1-1 and V is TRBV5-1, with 9 nucleotides matching TRBD1. The ends lost 4 bases at V and 4 bases at J; junction bases unmatched: 11. The CDR3 runs 16 residues. Germline V lookup: CDR1 SGHRS, CDR2 YFSETQ. CDR3 amino acids: CASSTTTGGTGTEAFF. The CDR3 DNA reads as TGCGCCAGCAGCACAACCACAGGGGGCACGGGCACTGAAGCTTTCTTT.

The V call is TRBV13, the J call TRBJ2-6, with 13 bases that match TRBD2. Trimming removed 4 bases from V and 2 bases from J; junction bases left unmatched: 8. This CDR3 has 19 amino acids. The germline V gene encodes CDR1 PRHDT and CDR2 FYEKMQ (reference sequence). Here the CDR3 reads CASSSPPGTSGTGANVLTF. The CDR3 DNA is TGTGCCAGCAGCTCCCCACCCGGGACTAGCGGGACTGGGGCCAACGTCCTGACTTTC.

This clone was seen only a few times. The chain couples TRBV19 to TRBJ2-7; the D is unclear. Germline V gene data show CDR1 as LNHDA and CDR2 as SQIVND (reference sequence). The ends were cut back, 5 bases at V and 5 bases at J, with 13 bases in the middle. The CDR3 extends over 13 amino acids. CDR3 DNA: TGTGCCAGTAGTCCCCAGTTTGGCGACGAGCAGTACTTC. Translation gives CASSPQFGDEQYF.

The chain combines TRBV28 with TRBJ1-2; possible D gene TRBD1, 5 bases. The CDR3 extends over 14 amino acids. The germline V and J ends were trimmed by 5 bases and 2 bases, with 12 bases remaining between them. The germline gives CDR1 MDHEN, CDR2 SYDVKM. The CDR3 DNA reads as TGTGCCAGCAGTCCGACAGATTCAAACTATGGCTACACCTTC. Its protein product is CASSPTDSNYGYTF.

The chain joins TRBV11-2 to TRBJ2-7, with 16 bases that match TRBD2. Per the germline V gene, CDR1 is SGHAT and CDR2 is FQNNGV. V dropped 0 bases and J dropped 3; count of bases not matched to a gene: 8. The CDR3 contains 19 residues. CDR3 sequence reads: CASSLDSVGLAGGIYEQYF. Written as DNA, the CDR3 is TGTGCCAGCAGCTTAGACTCTGTGGGACTAGCGGGAGGGATCTACGAGCAGTACTTC.

The genes are TRBV24-1 and TRBJ2-6, with 9 bases aligning to TRBD1. J gave up 3 bases and V 4 bases, and 6 bases lay outside the gene matches. The CDR3 is 17 amino acids. The V gene's germline CDR1 is KGHDR and CDR2 SFDVKD. DNA for the CDR3: TGTGCCACCAGTGACCCGGGACAGGGTTTTGGGGCCAACGTCCTGACTTTC. It encodes CATSDPGQGFGANVLTF.

The chain joins TRBV4-3 to TRBJ2-5; TRBD1 aligns across 7 bases. This CDR3 comprises 16 residues. In germline, CDR1 is LGHNA, CDR2 YSLEER. With V trimmed by 0 bases and J by 2 bases, 6 bases remained unmatched. The CDR3 DNA reads as TGCGCCAGCAGCCAAGATATCCAGGGGGAACAAGAGACCCAGTACTTC. It codes for CASSQDIQGEQETQYF.